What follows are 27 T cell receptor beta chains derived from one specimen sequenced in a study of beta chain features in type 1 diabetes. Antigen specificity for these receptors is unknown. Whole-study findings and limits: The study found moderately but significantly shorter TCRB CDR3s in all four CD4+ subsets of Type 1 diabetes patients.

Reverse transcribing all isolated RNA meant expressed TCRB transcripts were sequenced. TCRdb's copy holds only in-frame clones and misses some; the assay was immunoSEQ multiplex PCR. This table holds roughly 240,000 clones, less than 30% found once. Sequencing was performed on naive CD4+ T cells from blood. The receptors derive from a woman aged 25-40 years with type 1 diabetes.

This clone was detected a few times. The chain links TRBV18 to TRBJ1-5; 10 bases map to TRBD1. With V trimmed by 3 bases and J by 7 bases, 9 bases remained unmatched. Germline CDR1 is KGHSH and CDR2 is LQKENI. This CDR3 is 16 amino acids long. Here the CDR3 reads CASSPLGQGVGQPQHF. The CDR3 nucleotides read TGTGCCAGCTCACCCCTTGGACAGGGGGTAGGCCAGCCCCAGCATTTT.

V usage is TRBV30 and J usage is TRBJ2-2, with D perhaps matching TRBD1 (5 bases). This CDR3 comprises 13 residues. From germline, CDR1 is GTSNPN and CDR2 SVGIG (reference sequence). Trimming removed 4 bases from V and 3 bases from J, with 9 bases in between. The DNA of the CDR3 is TGTGCCTGGATCCAGGGATACACCGGGGAGCTGTTTTTT. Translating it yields CAWIQGYTGELFF.

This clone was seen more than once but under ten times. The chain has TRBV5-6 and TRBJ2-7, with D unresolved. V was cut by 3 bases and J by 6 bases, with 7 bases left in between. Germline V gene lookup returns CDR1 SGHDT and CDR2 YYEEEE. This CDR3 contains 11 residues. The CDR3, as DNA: TGTGCCAGCAGCTATCACAGCGAGCAGTACTTC. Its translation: CASSYHSEQYF.

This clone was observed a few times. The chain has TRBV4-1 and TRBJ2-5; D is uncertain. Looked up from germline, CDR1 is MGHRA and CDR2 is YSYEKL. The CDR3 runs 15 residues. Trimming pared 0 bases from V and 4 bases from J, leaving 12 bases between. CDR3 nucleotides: TGCGCCAGCAGCCAAGAATTCAACAGCCCAGAGACCCAGTACTTC. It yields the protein CASSQEFNSPETQYF.

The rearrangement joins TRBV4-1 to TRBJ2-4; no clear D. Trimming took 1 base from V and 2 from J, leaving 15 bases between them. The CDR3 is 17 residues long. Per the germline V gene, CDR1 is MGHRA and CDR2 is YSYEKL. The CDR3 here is CASSQATGVRPKNIQYF. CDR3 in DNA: TGCGCCAGCAGCCAAGCGACTGGCGTGAGGCCCAAAAACATTCAGTACTTC.

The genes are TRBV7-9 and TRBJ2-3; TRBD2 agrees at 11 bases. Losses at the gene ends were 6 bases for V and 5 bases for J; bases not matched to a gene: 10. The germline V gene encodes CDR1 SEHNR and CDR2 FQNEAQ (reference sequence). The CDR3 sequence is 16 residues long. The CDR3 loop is CASSSPTSGRVDTQYF. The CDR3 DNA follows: TGTGCCAGCAGTTCTCCCACTAGCGGGAGAGTAGATACGCAGTATTTT.

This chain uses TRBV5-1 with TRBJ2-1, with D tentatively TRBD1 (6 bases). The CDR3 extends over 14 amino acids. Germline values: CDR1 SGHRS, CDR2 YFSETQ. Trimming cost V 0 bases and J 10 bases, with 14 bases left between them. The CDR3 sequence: CASSLGNRVWEQFF. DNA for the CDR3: TGCGCCAGCAGCTTGGGGAACAGGGTTTGGGAGCAGTTCTTC.

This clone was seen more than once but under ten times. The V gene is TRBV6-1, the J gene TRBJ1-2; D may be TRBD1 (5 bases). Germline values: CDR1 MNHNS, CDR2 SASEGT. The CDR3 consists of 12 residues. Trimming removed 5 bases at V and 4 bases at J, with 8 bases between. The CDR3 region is CASSSQGYGYTF. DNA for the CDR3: TGTGCCAGCAGTTCCCAGGGCTATGGCTACACCTTC.

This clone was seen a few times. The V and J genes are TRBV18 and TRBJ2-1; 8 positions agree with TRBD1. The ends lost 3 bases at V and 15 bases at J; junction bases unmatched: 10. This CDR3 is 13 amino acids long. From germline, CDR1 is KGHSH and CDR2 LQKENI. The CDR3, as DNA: TGTGCCAGCTCACCCACCGAGGGACAGGCTCCGTTCTTC. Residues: CASSPTEGQAPFF.

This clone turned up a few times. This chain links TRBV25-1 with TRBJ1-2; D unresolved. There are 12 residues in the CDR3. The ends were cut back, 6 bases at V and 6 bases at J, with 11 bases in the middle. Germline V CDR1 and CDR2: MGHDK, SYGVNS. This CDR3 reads CASSPAGHGYTF. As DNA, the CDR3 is TGTGCCAGCAGCCCGGCTGGGCATGGCTACACCTTC.

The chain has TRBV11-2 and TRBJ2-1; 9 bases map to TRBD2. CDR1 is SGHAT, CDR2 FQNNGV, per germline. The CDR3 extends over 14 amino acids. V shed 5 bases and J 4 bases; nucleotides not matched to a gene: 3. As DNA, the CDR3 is TGTGCCAGCAGCCTCACTAGCGGGTACAATGAGCAGTTCTTC. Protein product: CASSLTSGYNEQFF.

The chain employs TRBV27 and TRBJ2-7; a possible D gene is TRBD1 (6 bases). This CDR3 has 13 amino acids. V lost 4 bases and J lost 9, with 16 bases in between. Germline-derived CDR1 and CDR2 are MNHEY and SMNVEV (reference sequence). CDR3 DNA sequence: TGTGCCAGCAGTTGGGATCAGGGGCACGGGCAGTACTTC. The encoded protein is CASSWDQGHGQYF.

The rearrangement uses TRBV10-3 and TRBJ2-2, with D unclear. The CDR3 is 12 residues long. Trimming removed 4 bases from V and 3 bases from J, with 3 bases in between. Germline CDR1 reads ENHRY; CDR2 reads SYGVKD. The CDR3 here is CAISADTGELFF. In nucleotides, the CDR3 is TGTGCCATCAGTGCGGACACCGGGGAGCTGTTTTTT.

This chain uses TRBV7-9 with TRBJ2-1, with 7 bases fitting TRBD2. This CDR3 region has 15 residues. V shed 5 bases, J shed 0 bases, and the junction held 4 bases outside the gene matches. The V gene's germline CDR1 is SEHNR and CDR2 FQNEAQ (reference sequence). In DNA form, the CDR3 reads TGTGCCAGCAGCCAAGCTAGCGGCTCCTACAATGAGCAGTTCTTC. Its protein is CASSQASGSYNEQFF.

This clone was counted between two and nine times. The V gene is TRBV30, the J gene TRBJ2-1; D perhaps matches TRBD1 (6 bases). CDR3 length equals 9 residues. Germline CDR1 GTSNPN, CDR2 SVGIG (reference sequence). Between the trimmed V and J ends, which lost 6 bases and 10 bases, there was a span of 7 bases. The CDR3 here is CACGTEQFF. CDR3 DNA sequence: TGTGCCTGCGGGACAGAGCAGTTCTTC.

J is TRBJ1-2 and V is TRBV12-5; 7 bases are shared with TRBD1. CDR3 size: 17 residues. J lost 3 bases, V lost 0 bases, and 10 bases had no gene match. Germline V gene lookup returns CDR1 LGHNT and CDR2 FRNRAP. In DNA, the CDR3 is TGTGCTAGTGGTTTGGTACTAGATAGACAGGGTTACTATGGCTACACCTTC. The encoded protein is CASGLVLDRQGYYGYTF. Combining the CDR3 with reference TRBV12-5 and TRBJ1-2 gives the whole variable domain DARVTQTPRHKVTEMGQEVTMRCQPILGHNTVFWYRQTMMQGLELLAYFRNRAPLDDSGMPKDRFSAEMPDATLATLKIQPSEPRDSAVYFCASGLVLDRQGYYGYTFGSGTRLTVV.

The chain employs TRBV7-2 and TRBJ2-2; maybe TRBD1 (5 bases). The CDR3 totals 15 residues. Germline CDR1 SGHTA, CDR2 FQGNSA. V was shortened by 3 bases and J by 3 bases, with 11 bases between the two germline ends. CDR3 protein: CASSFQTDYTGELFF. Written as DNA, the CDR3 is TGTGCCAGCAGCTTCCAGACAGATTACACCGGGGAGCTGTTTTTT.

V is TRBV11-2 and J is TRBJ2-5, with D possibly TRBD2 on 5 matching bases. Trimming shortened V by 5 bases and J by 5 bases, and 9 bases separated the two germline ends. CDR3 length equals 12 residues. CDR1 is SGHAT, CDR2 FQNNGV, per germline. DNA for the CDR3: TGTGCCAGCAGCCTCGGGGAGGAGACCCAGTACTTC. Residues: CASSLGEETQYF. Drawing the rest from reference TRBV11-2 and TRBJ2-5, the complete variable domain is EAGVAQSPRYKIIEKRQSVAFWCNPISGHATLYWYQQILGQGPKLLIQFQNNGVVDDSQLPKDRFSAERLKGVDSTLKIQPAKLEDSAVYLCASSLGEETQYFGPGTRLLVL.

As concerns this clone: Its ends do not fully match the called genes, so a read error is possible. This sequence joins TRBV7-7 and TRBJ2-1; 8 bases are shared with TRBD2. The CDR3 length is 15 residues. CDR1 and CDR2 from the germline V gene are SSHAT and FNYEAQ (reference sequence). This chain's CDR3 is CASSLGASGYNEQFF. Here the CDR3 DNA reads TGTGCTAGCAGCTTAGGGGCTAGCGGGTACAATGAGCAGTTCTTC.

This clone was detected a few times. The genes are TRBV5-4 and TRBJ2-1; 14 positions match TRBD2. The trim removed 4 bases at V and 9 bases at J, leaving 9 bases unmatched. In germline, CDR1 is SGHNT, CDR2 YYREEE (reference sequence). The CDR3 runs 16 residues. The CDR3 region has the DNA TGTGCCAGCAGCGAACCCGGGACTAGCGGGAGCTTTGAGCAGTTCTTC. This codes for CASSEPGTSGSFEQFF.

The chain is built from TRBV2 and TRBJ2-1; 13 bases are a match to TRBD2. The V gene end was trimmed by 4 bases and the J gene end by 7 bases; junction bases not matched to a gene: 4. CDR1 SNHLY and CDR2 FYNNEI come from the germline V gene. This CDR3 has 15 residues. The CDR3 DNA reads TGTGCCAGCAGTGTGGGGACTAGCGGGATGAATGAGCAGTTCTTC. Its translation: CASSVGTSGMNEQFF.

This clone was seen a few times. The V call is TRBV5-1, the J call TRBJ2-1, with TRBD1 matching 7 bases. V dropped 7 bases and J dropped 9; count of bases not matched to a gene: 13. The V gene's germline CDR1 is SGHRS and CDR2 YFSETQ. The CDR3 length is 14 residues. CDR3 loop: CASQPGQSNGEQFF. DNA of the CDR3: TGCGCCAGCCAACCGGGACAGTCGAATGGTGAGCAGTTCTTC.

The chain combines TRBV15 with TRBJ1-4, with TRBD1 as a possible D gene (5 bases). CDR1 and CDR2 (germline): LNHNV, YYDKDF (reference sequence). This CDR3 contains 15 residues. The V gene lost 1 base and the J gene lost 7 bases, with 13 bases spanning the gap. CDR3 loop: CATSRGGTITEKLFF. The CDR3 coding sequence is TGTGCCACCAGCAGAGGTGGGACTATCACTGAAAAACTGTTTTTT.

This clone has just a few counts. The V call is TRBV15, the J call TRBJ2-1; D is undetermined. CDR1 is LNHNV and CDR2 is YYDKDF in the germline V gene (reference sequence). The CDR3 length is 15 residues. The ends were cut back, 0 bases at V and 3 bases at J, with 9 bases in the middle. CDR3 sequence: CATSRDGGYYNEQFF. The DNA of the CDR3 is TGTGCCACCAGCAGAGATGGCGGATACTACAATGAGCAGTTCTTC.

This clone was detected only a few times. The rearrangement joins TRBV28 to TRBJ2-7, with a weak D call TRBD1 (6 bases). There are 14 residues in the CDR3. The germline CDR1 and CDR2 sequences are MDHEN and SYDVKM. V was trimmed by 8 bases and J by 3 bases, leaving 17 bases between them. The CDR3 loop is CASVSGQINYEQYF. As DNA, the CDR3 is TGTGCCAGCGTCTCCGGACAGATCAACTACGAGCAGTACTTC.

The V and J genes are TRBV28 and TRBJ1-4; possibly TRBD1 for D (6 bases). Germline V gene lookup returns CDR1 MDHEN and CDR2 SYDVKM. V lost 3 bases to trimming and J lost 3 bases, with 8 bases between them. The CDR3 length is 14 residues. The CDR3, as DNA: TGTGCCAGCAGTTTTGGACAGCCTAATGAAAAACTGTTTTTT. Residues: CASSFGQPNEKLFF.

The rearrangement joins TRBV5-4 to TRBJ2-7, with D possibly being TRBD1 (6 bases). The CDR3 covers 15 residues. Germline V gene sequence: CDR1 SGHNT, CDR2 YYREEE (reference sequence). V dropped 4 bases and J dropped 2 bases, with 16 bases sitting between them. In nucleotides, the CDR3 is TGTGCCAGCAGCATGAACAGGGCTATCACCTACGAGCAGTACTTC. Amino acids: CASSMNRAITYEQYF.